This entry lists 27 T cell receptor beta chains sequenced from one sample in a study of blood T cell repertoires in COVID-19. Clones were read by immunoSEQ multiplex PCR, and TCRdb kept only the in-frame ones, dropping some. There are roughly 81,000 clones in the sample; almost 85% occur only once, and roughly a tenth lies in the top ten. What was sequenced was peripheral blood. The source is a man aged 55 to 70 with acute or convalescent COVID-19.

The chain uses TRBV7-9 and TRBJ1-5; D is unclear. The V gene lost 5 bases and the J gene lost 0 bases, with 11 bases spanning the gap. Looked up from germline, CDR1 is SEHNR and CDR2 is FQNEAQ (reference sequence). This CDR3 has 15 residues. DNA for the CDR3: TGTGCCAGCAGCGCGGACCGGGATAGCAATCAGCCCCAGCATTTT. Translation gives CASSADRDSNQPQHF. The full variable domain, with the rest looked up from reference TRBV7-9 and TRBJ1-5, is DTGVSQNPRHKITKRGQNVTFRCDPISEHNRLYWYRQTLGQGPEFLTYFQNEAQLEKSRLLSDRFSAERPKGSFSTLEIQRTEQGDSAMYLCASSADRDSNQPQHFGDGTRLSIL.

The rearrangement links TRBV6-5 to TRBJ2-1; 8 bases fit TRBD1. This CDR3 comprises 13 residues. CDR1 and CDR2 (germline): MNHEY, SVGAGI. Trimming cost V 8 bases and J 6 bases; bases outside gene matches: 6. The CDR3 DNA is TGTGCCAGCTGCCTCGACAGGGGCAATGAGCAGTTCTTC. Its protein product is CASCLDRGNEQFF.

The V gene is TRBV10-2, the J gene TRBJ1-2; 8 bases fit TRBD1. Germline V gives CDR1 WSHSY, CDR2 SAAADI. This CDR3 has 13 amino acids. V dropped 0 bases and J dropped 8; count of bases not matched to a gene: 2. The CDR3 loop reads CASSESSGGGYTF. The CDR3 nucleotides are TGCGCCAGCAGTGAGTCCTCAGGGGGCGGCTACACCTTC.

This chain joins TRBV11-3 and TRBJ2-2; D unresolved. The CDR3 totals 17 residues. CDR1 SGHNT and CDR2 YENEEA come from the germline V gene. V shed 5 bases and J shed 3 bases, with 19 bases lying between them. The CDR3: CASSPGETSVDTGELFF. The CDR3 DNA follows: TGTGCCAGCAGCCCAGGTGAAACGTCAGTTGACACCGGGGAGCTGTTTTTT.

The chain has TRBV28 and TRBJ2-1; 7 nucleotides align to TRBD2. Germline loops: CDR1 MDHEN, CDR2 SYDVKM. This CDR3 has 16 amino acids. With V trimmed by 1 base and J by 1 base, 4 bases remained unmatched. DNA for the CDR3: TGTGCCAGCAGTTTATACGGCGGGAGTTCCTACAATGAGCAGTTCTTC. Amino acids: CASSLYGGSSYNEQFF.

V usage is TRBV27 and J usage is TRBJ1-4; 10 bases map to TRBD1. V lost 8 bases and J lost 5; bases outside the gene matches: 11. This CDR3 spans 16 amino acids. Germline CDR1 is MNHEY and CDR2 is SMNVEV (reference sequence). The CDR3 DNA follows: TGTGCCAGCTCGAAAGCCTCGGGACAGGGGAATGAAAAACTGTTTTTT. Residues: CASSKASGQGNEKLFF.

V usage is TRBV25-1 and J usage is TRBJ2-5; 14 bases are a match to TRBD2. CDR3 length: 15 amino acids. V lost 4 bases, J lost 9 bases, and 7 bases stayed unmatched. Per the germline V gene, CDR1 is MGHDK and CDR2 is SYGVNS. In nucleotides, the CDR3 is TGTGCCAGCAGTGGCCCCGGGACTAGCGGGGGTGCCCAGTACTTC. Residues: CASSGPGTSGGAQYF.

The chain couples TRBV6-5 to TRBJ1-3; no clear D. V was clipped by 4 bases and J by 0 bases, with 13 bases between them. Germline V lookup: CDR1 MNHEY, CDR2 SVGAGI. CDR3 length: 16 residues. CDR3 nucleotides: TGTGCCAGCAGTTCCGGGAAGAGCTTCTCTGGAAACACCATATATTTT. Translation: CASSSGKSFSGNTIYF.

CDR3 in amino acids: CSVAQDLYQPQHF. The CDR3 DNA reads as TGCAGCGTTGCACAGGATCTTTATCAGCCCCAGCATTTT. This chain links TRBV29-1 with TRBJ1-5, with a possible D match to TRBD1 (5 bases). The V gene lost 4 bases and the J gene lost 5 bases, with 12 bases spanning the gap. The CDR3 is 13 amino acids. Germline CDR1 and CDR2: SQVTM and ANQGSEA.

V and J are TRBV19 and TRBJ1-3; a weak D match, TRBD1 (5 bases). Deletions cut 8 bases from V and 4 bases from J, with 18 bases between. The CDR3 spans 15 residues. Germline V gene sequence: CDR1 LNHDA, CDR2 SQIVND (reference sequence). CDR3 bases: TGTGCCAGTCTCAAGGGGCAGGCCTTCGGAAACACCATATATTTT. Its protein product is CASLKGQAFGNTIYF.

The gene calls are TRBV6-6 and TRBJ2-1; TRBD2 matches at 9 bases. Looked up from germline, CDR1 is MNHNY and CDR2 is SVGAGI (reference sequence). The CDR3 is 15 amino acids. Trimming at V came to 6 bases and at J to 7 bases, leaving 10 bases not matched to a gene. CDR3 in amino acids: CASSPEAGGRNEQFF. CDR3 DNA sequence: TGTGCCAGCAGCCCCGAGGCGGGGGGGAGAAATGAGCAGTTCTTC.

The chain employs TRBV6-5 and TRBJ2-7; D may be TRBD1 (6 bases). Between the trimmed V and J ends, which lost 0 bases and 0 bases, there was a span of 9 bases. In germline, CDR1 is MNHEY, CDR2 SVGAGI. The CDR3 is 15 amino acids. CDR3 coding DNA: TGTGCCAGCAGTTACTCGACAGGACACTCCTACGAGCAGTACTTC. The encoded protein is CASSYSTGHSYEQYF.

This chain joins TRBV6-5 and TRBJ1-1; perhaps TRBD1 as D (5 bases). This CDR3 has 11 residues. Germline V gene data show CDR1 as MNHEY and CDR2 as SVGAGI. V dropped 5 bases and J dropped 9 bases, with 10 bases sitting between them. The CDR3 protein is CASSPGHQAFF. Here the CDR3 DNA reads TGTGCCAGCAGTCCCGGACATCAAGCTTTCTTT.

J is TRBJ1-3 and V is TRBV7-8, with 8 bases lining up with TRBD1. Germline V gives CDR1 SGHVS, CDR2 FQNEAQ. CDR3 length equals 17 residues. V trimming: 1 base; J trimming: 4 bases; junction bases outside the gene matches: 9. The CDR3 is CASSLESQGASGNTIYF. The DNA for the CDR3 is TGTGCCAGCAGCTTAGAGTCGCAGGGGGCTTCAGGAAACACCATATATTTT. The whole variable domain, remainder taken from reference TRBV7-8 and TRBJ1-3, is GAGVSQSPRYKVAKRGQDVALRCDPISGHVSLFWYQQALGQGPEFLTYFQNEAQLDKSGLPSDRFFAERPEGSVSTLKIQRTQQEDSAVYLCASSLESQGASGNTIYFGEGSWLTVV.

The chain links TRBV29-1 to TRBJ2-6; maybe TRBD1 (6 bases). Trimming cost V 6 bases and J 4 bases, with 7 bases left between them. The CDR3 covers 12 residues. Germline V lookup: CDR1 SQVTM, CDR2 ANQGSEA. In DNA, the CDR3 is TGCAGCGTGGGGGCCGGGGCCAACGTCCTGACTTTC. Encoded protein: CSVGAGANVLTF.

The rearrangement links TRBV29-1 to TRBJ2-1; D uncertain. The CDR3 sequence is 11 residues long. With 4 bases removed from V and 2 bases from J, the gap between germline ends came to 3 bases. Germline-derived CDR1 and CDR2 are SQVTM and ANQGSEA. Here the CDR3 reads CSVGPYNEQFF. CDR3 nucleotide sequence: TGCAGCGTTGGGCCCTACAATGAGCAGTTCTTC.

This chain joins TRBV7-2 and TRBJ2-5; perhaps TRBD2 as D (6 bases). The CDR3 consists of 15 residues. V lost 3 bases and J 9 bases, leaving 20 bases between the germline ends. Germline assignment: CDR1 SGHTA and CDR2 FQGNSA. CDR3 sequence (DNA): TGTGCCAGCAGCTTCGGGATAGCGGAGCCGGGGGCCCAGTACTTC. Its protein product is CASSFGIAEPGAQYF.

The rearrangement links TRBV28 to TRBJ2-6, with 7 bases aligning to TRBD1. This CDR3 comprises 16 residues. CDR1 and CDR2 from the germline V gene are MDHEN and SYDVKM. The V and J ends lost 6 bases and 0 bases, in that order; junction bases with no gene match: 5. The CDR3 sequence: CASSPGGVSGANVLTF. In DNA, the CDR3 is TGTGCCAGCAGCCCAGGGGGAGTCTCTGGGGCCAACGTCCTGACTTTC.

The V and J genes are TRBV28 and TRBJ1-2; D remains ambiguous. Germline values: CDR1 MDHEN, CDR2 SYDVKM. V was pared by 8 bases and J by 2 bases, with 12 bases between. The length of the CDR3 is 13 residues. CDR3 protein: CASESGVNYGYTF. The CDR3 region has the DNA TGTGCCAGCGAGAGCGGGGTAAACTATGGCTACACCTTC.

This chain links TRBV7-3 with TRBJ1-1; TRBD1 aligns across 10 bases. This CDR3 is built from 14 residues. After removal of 6 bases from V and 11 bases from J, the junction contained 12 bases not matched to a gene. CDR1 SGHTA and CDR2 FQGTGA come from the germline V gene. This CDR3 is CASRNGQGEGYAFF. In DNA form, the CDR3 reads TGTGCCAGCAGAAATGGACAGGGGGAAGGATATGCTTTCTTT.

Points on this clone: Other DNA sequences within the sample encode an identical CDR3. This sequence joins TRBV7-2 and TRBJ1-5, with TRBD1 matching 8 bases. This CDR3 is built from 15 residues. Germline CDR1 and CDR2: SGHTA and FQGNSA. V was pared by 4 bases and J by 2 bases, with 4 bases of the junction left unmatched. CDR3 loop: CASSSTTGGNQPQHF. CDR3 nucleotide sequence: TGTGCCAGCAGCTCCACGACAGGGGGCAATCAGCCCCAGCATTTT.

This chain connects TRBV28 to TRBJ2-7, with 8 bases fitting TRBD2. This CDR3 spans 14 amino acids. Germline lookup yields CDR1 MDHEN and CDR2 SYDVKM. The V and J ends lost 10 bases and 2 bases, in that order; junction bases with no gene match: 10. CDR3 bases: TGTGCCACCTGGGGGGGCGGGGGGACCTACGAGCAGTACTTC. This codes for CATWGGGGTYEQYF.

The genes are TRBV9 and TRBJ2-3; 10 bases line up with TRBD2. There are 16 residues in the CDR3. Germline CDR1 reads SGDLS; CDR2 reads YYNGEE. V lost 2 bases to trimming and J lost 5 bases; unmatched junction nucleotides: 8. CDR3 nucleotides: TGTGCCAGCAGCGTCGGACTAGCGGTTACATTAGATACGCAGTATTTT. The encoded protein is CASSVGLAVTLDTQYF.

The chain joins TRBV15 to TRBJ2-7, with 7 bases fitting TRBD1. The V segment lost 5 bases and the J segment 2 bases; nucleotides outside the gene matches: 9. The CDR3 is 15 amino acids. The germline V gene has CDR1 LNHNV and CDR2 YYDKDF (reference sequence). The CDR3 spells CATSLNGQVTYEQYF. The CDR3 DNA reads as TGTGCCACCAGCTTGAACGGACAGGTGACCTACGAGCAGTACTTC.

The chain has TRBV6-1 and TRBJ2-1; 9 bases agree with TRBD1. Germline-derived CDR1 and CDR2 are MNHNS and SASEGT. CDR3 size: 15 residues. The V gene end was trimmed by 0 bases and the J gene end by 7 bases; junction bases not matched to a gene: 4. DNA for the CDR3: TGTGCCAGCAGTGAAGCGGGACAGGGAGGGAATGAGCAGTTCTTC. Translating gives CASSEAGQGGNEQFF.

This clone was detected only a few times. The chain carries TRBV28 and TRBJ2-7; 7 nucleotides line up with TRBD2. This CDR3 is built from 16 residues. Looked up from germline, CDR1 is MDHEN and CDR2 is SYDVKM. With 6 bases clipped from V and 3 bases from J, the junction kept 14 bases outside the gene matches. The CDR3 here is CASSSWWAGDNYEQYF. CDR3 nucleotide sequence: TGTGCCAGCAGCTCCTGGTGGGCGGGAGACAACTACGAGCAGTACTTC.

The genes are TRBV5-8 and TRBJ1-1; maybe TRBD1 (5 bases). Germline V lookup: CDR1 SGHTS, CDR2 YDEGEE. V lost 0 bases and J 5 bases, leaving 8 bases between the germline ends. This CDR3 spans 13 amino acids. The CDR3 DNA follows: TGTGCCAGCAGCTTGGATCGGGGGACTGAAGCTTTCTTT. Residues: CASSLDRGTEAFF.